This paragraph reports one TCR beta chain. Its binding antigen is unknown. No much larger clonotype is one base removed from it; base qualities were not supplied. This sample is drawn from a study of blood T cell repertoires in COVID-19 (dated by TCRdb to between 2020 and 2021). About the study as a whole: Samples covering the acute and convalescent phases of COVID-19 were provided by collaborators in the United States, Italy and Spain. Where available, HLA class I and class II types were obtained from metadata supplied by the sample provider rather than from assay-based typing. The sample metadata nearly always contained a de-identified subject ID, COVID-19 status, age in years and sex. The prospective study material was composed of cDNA or gDNA derived from T cells, B-cell-depleted T cells, or PBMCs. Subjects who had been exposed to COVID-19, were actively infected with it, or had recovered from it provided the deeply sampled blood TCRbeta repertoires that made up the dataset. The samples were drawn from the first 160 participants of the ongoing ImmuneRACE study and from about 1,200 subjects provided by 6 global collaborators. A freely available public database, intended as a resource for researchers studying the immune response to SARS-CoV-2, is where the repertoires were released.

TCRbeta CDR3 regions were amplified from genomic DNA by means of the immunoSEQ Assay, a bias-controlled multiplex PCR. In the original analysis: The number of nucleated cells in each sample was estimated by amplification of reference gene primers within the assay. To quantify the absolute abundance of each unique TCRbeta CDR3 rearrangement, sequence reads were collapsed and filtered. For each sample, productive Simpson clonality was calculated as the square root of Simpson's diversity index across productive rearrangements. TCRdb's version of the immuneACCESS table is confined to in-frame rearrangements and falls short of the full clone set. An unresolved V gene accounts for under half of the shortfall where checked; the remainder is of unknown origin. V, J and clone size are those of that table, while D and trimming were read from the DNA. The sample includes some 150,000 clones, with roughly 89% observed a single time. Jointly, the top ten make up roughly 1.6% of the sample.

Each collaborating institution followed its own protocols to collect whole blood in K2EDTA tubes. For TCRbeta analysis, collaborator samples were shipped as frozen whole blood, as isolated PBMCs, or as DNA extracted from either sample type. The junction carries 8 bases between V and J, which are trimmed by 4 bases and 0 bases respectively. The cysteine opens and the phenylalanine closes a CDR3 of 13 amino acids. Of all the DNA, just the CDR3 is kept, 39 bases in frame from base 1. From the germline V gene, CDR1 is SGHRS and CDR2 is YFSETQ. The paper as a whole reports these results and caveats: How much clinical and demographic metadata was included differed by source and by participant, and the metadata was provided uncurated.

Specimen: peripheral blood. The TCR comes from a human donor in a cohort sampled during active COVID-19. The rearranged segments are TRBV5-1 and TRBJ2-7; the D gene remains uncertain. The CDR3 sequence is CASSEPGSYEQYF. The nucleotides read TGCGCCAGCAGCGAACCGGGCTCCTACGAGCAGTACTTC.